A selection of T cell receptor beta chains follows, all from one sample in a study of blood T cell repertoires in COVID-19. Profiled with immunoSEQ multiplex PCR; TCRdb holds only in-frame clones, not every one. This table has 60,000 to 85,000 clones, approximately 81% appearing once. Sequenced: peripheral blood. These receptors came from a woman aged 60 to 75 with acute or convalescent COVID-19. Each CDR3 is given with its conserved first and last residue. The order of the fields is CDR3 protein, CDR3 DNA, D gene, clone size, J gene, V gene. D genes are given only for firm matches. A row's size may be missing; if present it is once, few, many or a size class.

CDR3 protein: CASNKGGPTNEKLFF
CDR3 DNA: TGTGCCAGCAACAAAGGGGGCCCAACTAATGAAAAACTGTTTTTT
D gene: TRBD1
clone size: .
J gene: TRBJ1-4
V gene: TRBV2

CDR3 protein: CASRNLTGTAEAFF
CDR3 DNA: TGCGCCAGCAGAAACCTAACCGGGACAGCTGAAGCTTTCTTT
D gene: TRBD1
clone size: .
J gene: TRBJ1-1
V gene: TRBV4-3

CDR3 protein: CASRDDRGQAQPQHF
CDR3 DNA: TGTGCCAGTAGGGATGACAGGGGGCAGGCTCAGCCCCAGCATTTT
D gene: TRBD1
clone size: .
J gene: TRBJ1-5
V gene: TRBV19

CDR3 protein: CAWSVGTGLSYGYTF
CDR3 DNA: TGTGCCTGGAGTGTAGGTACAGGGCTGAGCTATGGCTACACCTTC
D gene: .
clone size: .
J gene: TRBJ1-2
V gene: TRBV30

CDR3 protein: CASRVGETGGYEQYF
CDR3 DNA: TGTGCCAGCCGCGTCGGAGAGACAGGGGGATACGAGCAGTACTTC
D gene: TRBD1
clone size: .
J gene: TRBJ2-7
V gene: TRBV2

CDR3 protein: CASSLDSRANQPQHF
CDR3 DNA: TGTGCCAGTAGTTTAGATAGCAGGGCTAATCAGCCCCAGCATTTT
D gene: .
clone size: .
J gene: TRBJ1-5
V gene: TRBV19

CDR3 protein: CASSVVGISRDEQFF
CDR3 DNA: TGTGCCAGCAGCGTAGTTGGTATTAGCAGGGATGAGCAGTTCTTC
D gene: .
clone size: .
J gene: TRBJ2-1
V gene: TRBV9

CDR3 protein: CASSDRTSAEETQYF
CDR3 DNA: TGTGCCAGCAGCGACAGGACTAGCGCGGAAGAGACCCAGTACTTC
D gene: TRBD2
clone size: .
J gene: TRBJ2-5
V gene: TRBV7-2

CDR3 protein: CASSSGGNSGNTIYF
CDR3 DNA: TGCGCCAGCAGCTCCGGGGGGAACTCTGGAAACACCATATATTTT
D gene: .
clone size: .
J gene: TRBJ1-3
V gene: TRBV5-1

CDR3 protein: CASSDGISNQPQHF
CDR3 DNA: TGTGCCAGCAGCGACGGGATTAGCAATCAGCCCCAGCATTTT
D gene: .
clone size: .
J gene: TRBJ1-5
V gene: TRBV2

CDR3 protein: CASSRQGRSGANVLTF
CDR3 DNA: TGTGCCAGTAGTAGACAGGGGCGATCTGGGGCCAACGTCCTGACTTTC
D gene: TRBD1
clone size: once
J gene: TRBJ2-6
V gene: TRBV19

CDR3 protein: CASSALAGGPSILF
CDR3 DNA: TGCGCCAGCAGCGCACTAGCGGGGGGGCCTTCCATCCTCTTC
D gene: TRBD2
clone size: .
J gene: TRBJ2-1
V gene: TRBV5-1

CDR3 protein: CASSFQGRAGYTF
CDR3 DNA: TGTGCCAGCAGTTTTCAGGGGCGCGCTGGCTACACCTTC
D gene: .
clone size: .
J gene: TRBJ1-2
V gene: TRBV12-3/TRBV12-4

CDR3 protein: CASQQGTGNTIYF
CDR3 DNA: TGTGCCAGTCAACAGGGGACTGGAAACACCATATATTTT
D gene: TRBD1
clone size: few
J gene: TRBJ1-3
V gene: TRBV19

CDR3 protein: CASSQDPRATNEKLFF
CDR3 DNA: TGCGCCAGCAGCCAAGATCCCAGGGCAACTAATGAAAAACTGTTTTTT
D gene: .
clone size: .
J gene: TRBJ1-4
V gene: TRBV4-1

CDR3 protein: CASGFLVEGQGVGGTNEKLFF
CDR3 DNA: TGTGCTAGTGGTTTCTTAGTGGAGGGACAGGGAGTCGGAGGCACTAATGAAAAACTGTTTTTT
D gene: TRBD1
clone size: .
J gene: TRBJ1-4
V gene: TRBV12-5

CDR3 protein: CSVEDFAAGENIQYF
CDR3 DNA: TGCAGCGTTGAAGATTTCGCCGCAGGGGAAAACATTCAGTACTTC
D gene: .
clone size: .
J gene: TRBJ2-4
V gene: TRBV29-1

CDR3 protein: CASSRGTEINEKLFF
CDR3 DNA: TGTGCCAGCAGTCGGGGGACAGAGATTAATGAAAAACTGTTTTTT
D gene: TRBD1
clone size: .
J gene: TRBJ1-4
V gene: TRBV6-6

CDR3 protein: CASRVAGSYEQYF
CDR3 DNA: TGTGCCAGCAGAGTAGCGGGATCCTACGAGCAGTACTTC
D gene: TRBD2
clone size: .
J gene: TRBJ2-7
V gene: TRBV7-9

CDR3 protein: CATRTGTEAFF
CDR3 DNA: TGTGCCACCAGGACCGGGACTGAAGCTTTCTTT
D gene: .
clone size: .
J gene: TRBJ1-1
V gene: TRBV24-1

CDR3 protein: CASSQEYAGTGSQETQYF
CDR3 DNA: TGCGCCAGCAGCCAGGAGTATGCCGGGACAGGGTCTCAAGAGACCCAGTACTTC
D gene: TRBD1
clone size: .
J gene: TRBJ2-5
V gene: TRBV4-3

CDR3 protein: CASTGDWNTEAFF
CDR3 DNA: TGTGCCAGCACCGGGGACTGGAACACTGAAGCTTTCTTT
D gene: .
clone size: .
J gene: TRBJ1-1
V gene: TRBV2

CDR3 protein: CASSRTDRGDTEAFF
CDR3 DNA: TGCGCCAGCAGCCGTACGGACAGGGGAGACACTGAAGCTTTCTTT
D gene: TRBD1
clone size: few
J gene: TRBJ1-1
V gene: TRBV4-1

CDR3 protein: CASGLVGGTSAPYGYTF
CDR3 DNA: TGTGCTAGTGGTTTGGTTGGCGGGACCTCAGCCCCCTATGGCTACACCTTC
D gene: .
clone size: .
J gene: TRBJ1-2
V gene: TRBV12-5

CDR3 protein: CAWSVPIAGGYNEQFF
CDR3 DNA: TGTGCCTGGAGTGTCCCGATAGCGGGGGGGTACAATGAGCAGTTCTTC
D gene: TRBD2
clone size: .
J gene: TRBJ2-1
V gene: TRBV30

CDR3 protein: CASSLEQEILNTEAFF
CDR3 DNA: TGTGCCAGCAGCCTCGAACAGGAGATCTTGAACACTGAAGCTTTCTTT
D gene: .
clone size: once
J gene: TRBJ1-1
V gene: TRBV5-4

CDR3 protein: CASSPGGQALSGYTF
CDR3 DNA: TGCGCCAGCAGCCCGGGGGGACAGGCTCTCTCTGGCTACACCTTC
D gene: TRBD1
clone size: few
J gene: TRBJ1-2
V gene: TRBV5-1

CDR3 protein: CASSEGSRQETQYF
CDR3 DNA: TGTGCCAGCAGTGAAGGGAGTAGGCAAGAGACCCAGTACTTC
D gene: .
clone size: .
J gene: TRBJ2-5
V gene: TRBV2

CDR3 protein: CASSRGSRGHQETQYF
CDR3 DNA: TGTGCCAGCAGCCGCGGTTCGAGAGGGCACCAAGAGACCCAGTACTTC
D gene: .
clone size: .
J gene: TRBJ2-5
V gene: TRBV11-2

CDR3 protein: CASSLAGQGNEQFF
CDR3 DNA: TGCGCCAGCAGCTTGGCCGGACAAGGCAATGAGCAGTTCTTC
D gene: .
clone size: many
J gene: TRBJ2-1
V gene: TRBV5-1

CDR3 protein: CASTGQGGYGELFF
CDR3 DNA: TGTGCCAGTACGGGACAGGGGGGGTACGGGGAGCTGTTTTTT
D gene: TRBD1
clone size: few
J gene: TRBJ2-2
V gene: TRBV19

CDR3 protein: CASRRMTGSDEKLFF
CDR3 DNA: TGTGCCAGCAGGCGTATGACAGGCTCAGACGAAAAACTGTTTTTT
D gene: .
clone size: once
J gene: TRBJ1-4
V gene: TRBV4-2

CDR3 protein: CATRSSYNSPLHF
CDR3 DNA: TGTGCCACTCGGAGCTCCTATAATTCACCCCTCCACTTT
D gene: .
clone size: .
J gene: TRBJ1-6
V gene: TRBV10-3

CDR3 protein: CASSPRDNPNQPQHF
CDR3 DNA: TGTGCCAGCAGCCCCAGGGACAACCCCAATCAGCCCCAGCATTTT
D gene: .
clone size: .
J gene: TRBJ1-5
V gene: TRBV7-8

CDR3 protein: CATSDRDRARAEAFF
CDR3 DNA: TGTGCCACCAGTGATCGGGACAGGGCGAGGGCTGAAGCTTTCTTT
D gene: TRBD1
clone size: .
J gene: TRBJ1-1
V gene: TRBV24-1

CDR3 protein: CASSKTSLEETQYF
CDR3 DNA: TGTGCCAGCAGCAAGACTAGTTTGGAAGAGACCCAGTACTTC
D gene: .
clone size: .
J gene: TRBJ2-5
V gene: TRBV9

CDR3 protein: CSASVVGTGRGNTIYF
CDR3 DNA: TGCAGTGCAAGTGTTGTCGGGACAGGGAGAGGAAACACCATATATTTT
D gene: TRBD1
clone size: .
J gene: TRBJ1-3
V gene: TRBV20-1

CDR3 protein: CATSDVVGTDNYNSPLHF
CDR3 DNA: TGTGCCACCAGTGATGTCGTAGGGACAGACAATTATAATTCACCCCTCCACTTT
D gene: TRBD1
clone size: .
J gene: TRBJ1-6
V gene: TRBV24-1

CDR3 protein: CASRTTGPGGYGYTF
CDR3 DNA: TGTGCCAGCAGGACGACAGGGCCAGGAGGCTATGGCTACACCTTC
D gene: TRBD1
clone size: few
J gene: TRBJ1-2
V gene: TRBV6-6

CDR3 protein: CASSWGRGDTGELFF
CDR3 DNA: TGTGCCAGCAGCTGGGGCAGGGGGGACACCGGGGAGCTGTTTTTT
D gene: .
clone size: .
J gene: TRBJ2-2
V gene: TRBV5-4

CDR3 protein: CASSTDRGDNEKLFF
CDR3 DNA: TGTGCCAGCAGCACCGACAGGGGGGATAATGAAAAACTGTTTTTT
D gene: TRBD1
clone size: many
J gene: TRBJ1-4
V gene: TRBV5-4

CDR3 protein: CASSLALGGPYEQYF
CDR3 DNA: TGTGCCAGCAGCTTAGCGCTCGGGGGTCCCTACGAGCAGTACTTC
D gene: .
clone size: .
J gene: TRBJ2-7
V gene: TRBV7-9

CDR3 protein: CASSLDGGYTF
CDR3 DNA: TGTGCCAGCAGTTTAGACGGTGGCTACACCTTC
D gene: .
clone size: .
J gene: TRBJ1-2
V gene: TRBV12-3/TRBV12-4

CDR3 protein: CASSEGGEYYEQYF
CDR3 DNA: TGTGCCAGCAGTGAAGGGGGGGAGTACTACGAGCAGTACTTC
D gene: .
clone size: .
J gene: TRBJ2-7
V gene: TRBV6-1

CDR3 protein: CASSEDRVQPQHF
CDR3 DNA: TGTGCCAGCAGTGAAGACAGGGTTCAGCCCCAGCATTTT
D gene: .
clone size: .
J gene: TRBJ1-5
V gene: TRBV6-1

CDR3 protein: CASSDRDGYTF
CDR3 DNA: TGTGCCAGCTCTGACAGGGATGGCTACACCTTC
D gene: TRBD1
clone size: .
J gene: TRBJ1-2
V gene: TRBV6-5

CDR3 protein: CASRGQAHTEAFF
CDR3 DNA: TGTGCCAGCAGGGGACAGGCCCACACTGAAGCTTTCTTT
D gene: TRBD1
clone size: .
J gene: TRBJ1-1
V gene: TRBV25-1

CDR3 protein: CASSPSGQNLETQYF
CDR3 DNA: TGCGCCAGCAGCCCGTCGGGACAGAATTTAGAGACCCAGTACTTC
D gene: TRBD1
clone size: .
J gene: TRBJ2-5
V gene: TRBV5-1

CDR3 protein: CASSQVRDIFYGYTF
CDR3 DNA: TGTGCCAGCAGCCAAGTCAGGGACATCTTCTATGGCTACACCTTC
D gene: .
clone size: .
J gene: TRBJ1-2
V gene: TRBV14

CDR3 protein: CASSIPPGQGGKPYEQYF
CDR3 DNA: TGTGCCAGCAGCATACCGCCGGGACAGGGAGGAAAACCCTACGAGCAGTACTTC
D gene: TRBD1
clone size: .
J gene: TRBJ2-7
V gene: TRBV5-4

CDR3 protein: CASSLNTGKETQYF
CDR3 DNA: TGCGCCAGCAGCTTGAACACAGGGAAGGAGACCCAGTACTTC
D gene: .
clone size: .
J gene: TRBJ2-5
V gene: TRBV5-1

CDR3 protein: CASSWTGGRHEAFF
CDR3 DNA: TGTGCCAGTAGCTGGACAGGGGGCAGGCATGAAGCTTTCTTT
D gene: TRBD1
clone size: once
J gene: TRBJ1-1
V gene: TRBV19

CDR3 protein: CASSHPGTGQTF
CDR3 DNA: TGTGCCAGCAGCCACCCCGGGACAGGGCAGACCTTC
D gene: TRBD1
clone size: .
J gene: TRBJ1-2
V gene: TRBV3-1/TRBV3-2